The T cell receptor beta chain described here comes from a study of T cells in Graves' hyperthyroidism and ophthalmopathy (dated by TCRdb to about 2019). Concerning the study at large: To identify TCR V-J signatures that set the groups apart, the researchers used a discovery cohort of about a hundred patients, made up of approximately 43 with Graves' ophthalmopathy and about 60 with stable Graves' hyperthyroidism. The approximately 100 discovery patients were randomly divided into training and test sets at a 7:3 ratio. In addition, the study compared T-cell repertoires in thyroid tissue and in blood from several Graves' hyperthyroidism patients. TCR Vbeta CDR3 sequencing of 120 to 150 peripheral blood samples (fewer than 45 ophthalmopathy, 75 hyperthyroidism and around 17 progressor patients) is reported in the paper. Whether ophthalmopathy could be predicted prospectively was tested in an independent validation cohort made up of 18 to 20 hyperthyroidism patients plus 17 patients who later progressed to ophthalmopathy. Following sampling, methimazole starting at 30 mg daily was given to hyperthyroidism patients, and high-dose intravenous methylprednisolone was given to ophthalmopathy patients.

The CDR3 spans 15 residues, from the cysteine through the phenylalanine. The read is trimmed to its CDR3 DNA, 45 bases read in frame from base 1. V is cut back by 0 bases and J by 9 bases, with 6 bases in the junction unmatched. CDR1 and CDR2, per the germline V gene, are MRHNA and SNTAGT. This clonotype was seen repeatedly, ten times or more. Its antigen is unknown. Per-nucleotide qualities are absent, and no much larger clonotype sits a single base away. Study-level results and caveats: In validation, the model predicted progression to ophthalmopathy a median of approximately 6.6 months before onset, with approximately 68% sensitivity and about 72% specificity. Most expanded thyroid clonotypes (frequency above 0.001) were also detected in blood, suggesting blood repertoires may reflect thyroid immune responses. Sample size was not statistically predetermined, and investigators were not blinded to group allocation. Ophthalmopathy was separated from stable hyperthyroidism by a 13 V-J signature model, with over 85% sensitivity and around 81% specificity obtained in cross-validation and 80%/75% obtained in testing.

TCR beta CDR3 regions were amplified from RNA transcripts. The first round of RT-PCR for the TCR CDR3 was performed with the HTBI primer set and the Qiagen OneStep RT-PCR kit. Libraries were constructed in a second round of multiplex PCR, after which size selection and purification were performed. The libraries were sequenced on an Illumina HiSeq2000 using paired-end 100 bp reads. The paper's processing steps were these. SOAPnuke was used to process the raw data, with reads discarded if the reads contained adapters or uncalled bases, had a mean Phred below 15, or lacked an exact constant-primer or identifier match. High-quality paired reads were merged with COPE v1.2.5, and unique nucleotide sequences were defined as clonotypes. MiTCR v1.1 was used to align the clonotypes against IMGT TRBV, TRBD and TRBJ reference segments. Only V-J combinations with frequency above 0.0001, covering 99% to 99.2% of repertoires, were analysed. A TCS score was defined as the ratio of F50 (clonal expansion) to E x V (chaos), with BLOSUM62-based TCRdist applied between CDR3 peptides within each V-J. Welch's t-statistics and random forest reduced around 520 V-J features to roughly 13, which were used in a naive Bayes classifier (R e1071). The similarity between thyroid and blood repertoires was quantified using the Morisita-Horn index. Using fastp trimming at Q25 and MiXCR clonotype assembly, TCRdb reanalyzed the public sequencing data and kept in-frame beta chains. Each record represents a unique CDR3 protein, reported with the most common genes and DNA among its rows. The V and J calls and clone size come from TCRdb's table, not from the authors' own analysis. The sample table records around 620,000 distinct CDR3 sequences; just over 45% of these occur just once. The ten top clones hold 15% to 20% of the sample.

Any patient with an uncontrolled infection, another autoimmune disease, pregnancy or lactation was excluded. Diagnoses relied on clinical symptoms, serum thyroxine and TRAb, thyroid ultrasound and orbital computed tomography. Trizol reagent was used to extract total RNA, and RNA quality was then checked on an Agilent 2100 Bioanalyzer. What was sequenced was peripheral blood or thyroid tissue (not recorded which). This clonotype was obtained from an adult woman with Graves' disease, either hyperthyroidism or ophthalmopathy (not recorded which). The rearrangement joined TRBV6-4 to TRBJ2-3; TRBD2 fits 10 bases in the junction. DNA sequence: TGTGCCAGCAGTGACTCGGCTAGCGGGAGCGAGACGCAGTATTTT. This is translated as CASSDSASGSETQYF.